The 21 T cell receptor beta chains in this list originate from one sample, sequenced in a study of beta chain features in type 1 diabetes (dated by TCRdb to the late 2010s). Library preparation employed the immunoSEQ multiplex PCR assay. The High Capacity cDNA Reverse Transcription Kit was used to reverse transcribe all of the isolated RNA, meaning that expressed TCRB transcripts were what got sequenced. TCRdb took over this immuneACCESS table, retaining in-frame rearrangements with V and J assigned. Such tables are incomplete; in checked studies, under half of the missing clones stem from an unresolved V gene, and the remainder is unexplained. The sample table records 50,000 or so clones; roughly two fifths of these occur just once. The leading ten clones occupy approximately 1.4% of the sample. Their antigens are not known. Study-level results and caveats: Type 1 diabetes patients showed a moderate but significant shortening of TCRB CDR3 length in all four CD4+ subsets.

Sequenced sample: Tregs from blood. The cell subset or site label of this sample denotes: regulatory CD4+ T cells. The source is a man aged 25 to 40 with type 1 diabetes.

This clone was observed a handful of times. CDR3 sequence: CASSLSPSTGYVGNTIYF. The CDR3 DNA reads TGTGCCAGCAGTTTATCCCCTTCGACAGGTTATGTTGGAAACACCATATATTTT. The V and J genes are TRBV28 and TRBJ1-3; D possibly corresponds to TRBD1 (6 bases). The length of the CDR3 is 18 residues. V shed 1 base and J shed 3 bases, with 19 bases lying between them. CDR1 is MDHEN, CDR2 SYDVKM, per germline. Together with reference TRBV28 and TRBJ1-3, the CDR3 gives the full variable domain: DVKVTQSSRYLVKRTGEKVFLECVQDMDHENMFWYRQDPGLGLRLIYFSYDVKMKEKGDIPEGYSVSREKKERFSLILESASTNQTSMYLCASSLSPSTGYVGNTIYFGEGSWLTVV.

The chain has TRBV7-8 and TRBJ2-5; D unclear. Per the germline V gene, CDR1 is SGHVS and CDR2 is FQNEAQ. The CDR3 spans 16 residues. The V gene lost 1 base and the J gene lost 4 bases, with 16 bases spanning the gap. CDR3 bases: TGTGCCAGCAGCTTAGAATCAGGCCCCAGGTCAGAGACCCAGTACTTC. Residues: CASSLESGPRSETQYF.

This clone was counted only a few times. The chain employs TRBV4-1 and TRBJ2-2; TRBD1 is a possible D gene (6 bases). The CDR3 has 14 residues. Germline V gives CDR1 MGHRA, CDR2 YSYEKL. Trimming took off 5 bases at V and 4 bases at J, with 11 bases between the two ends. The CDR3 sequence: CASSGGPTTGELFF. DNA for the CDR3: TGCGCCAGCAGCGGGGGCCCTACCACCGGGGAGCTGTTTTTT.

The V and J genes are TRBV6-6 and TRBJ1-5; 7 bases are shared with TRBD1. Germline-derived CDR1 and CDR2 are MNHNY and SVGAGI (reference sequence). J was trimmed by 4 bases and V by 6 bases; bases with no gene match: 12. The CDR3 loop spans 16 amino acids. The CDR3 sequence: CASRPRIDRANQPQHF. The CDR3 DNA is TGTGCCAGCAGGCCCCGGATTGACAGGGCAAATCAGCCCCAGCATTTT.

In DNA, the CDR3 is TGTGCCAGCGACAGCTCTGGGGCCAACGTCCTGACTTTC. Translated: CASDSSGANVLTF. The V gene is TRBV6-1, the J gene TRBJ2-6, with a tentative D call TRBD1 (5 bases). CDR1 and CDR2 from the germline V gene are MNHNS and SASEGT. This CDR3 has 13 amino acids. Trimming took off 8 bases at V and 0 bases at J, with 5 bases between the two ends.

In this sample, this clone turned up a few times. The V and J genes are TRBV13 and TRBJ1-2, with 7 bases fitting TRBD1. CDR1 is PRHDT, CDR2 FYEKMQ, per germline (reference sequence). The ends lost 5 bases at V and 2 bases at J; junction bases unmatched: 8. The CDR3 runs to 15 residues. The CDR3 DNA reads as TGTGCCAGCAGCGATTCACGGGGACAGAACTATGGCTACACCTTC. Its protein product is CASSDSRGQNYGYTF.

V usage is TRBV28 and J usage is TRBJ1-5; tentative D call: TRBD1 (5 bases). The CDR3 is 14 amino acids. The V gene lost 5 bases and the J gene lost 7 bases, with 15 bases spanning the gap. Germline lookup yields CDR1 MDHEN and CDR2 SYDVKM. The CDR3 loop is CASSPGRGSQPQHF. The CDR3 DNA follows: TGTGCCAGCAGTCCCGGGCGGGGCAGCCAGCCCCAGCATTTT.

This clone occurred a few times. This chain joins TRBV9 and TRBJ2-1, with 11 bases fitting TRBD2. The V segment lost 4 bases and the J segment 0 bases; nucleotides outside the gene matches: 6. The CDR3 is 17 residues long. Germline CDR1 SGDLS, CDR2 YYNGEE. The CDR3 coding sequence is TGTGCCAGCAGCCTCGGGACTAGCGGAAACTCCTACAATGAGCAGTTCTTC. Its translation: CASSLGTSGNSYNEQFF.

This chain links TRBV5-5 with TRBJ2-7, with 7 bases identical to TRBD2. Germline lookup yields CDR1 SGHKS and CDR2 YYEKEE (reference sequence). The trim removed 2 bases at V and 0 bases at J, leaving 5 bases unmatched. This CDR3 comprises 15 residues. The CDR3 sequence is CASSLEGGPSYEQYF. The CDR3 region has the DNA TGTGCCAGCAGCTTAGAGGGAGGGCCCTCCTACGAGCAGTACTTC.

Only a few counts were recorded for this clone. This chain links TRBV6-6 with TRBJ1-4, with 7 bases identical to TRBD1. CDR3 length equals 14 residues. Germline V gene sequence: CDR1 MNHNY, CDR2 SVGAGI (reference sequence). Trimming took 2 bases from V and 6 from J; bases not matched to a gene: 3. The CDR3 sequence is CASSYGRGDEKLFF. CDR3 coding DNA: TGTGCCAGCAGTTACGGCAGGGGGGATGAAAAACTGTTTTTT.

The chain recombines TRBV7-2 with TRBJ1-1; D is possibly TRBD1 (5 bases). Trimming removed 0 bases from V and 5 bases from J, with 10 bases in between. The CDR3 has 14 amino acids. Germline V CDR1 and CDR2: SGHTA, FQGNSA. The CDR3 spells CASSLARGRTEAFF. The DNA of the CDR3 is TGTGCCAGCAGCTTAGCAAGGGGAAGGACTGAAGCTTTCTTT.

The chain uses TRBV4-1 and TRBJ2-1, with TRBD1 identical over 9 bases. CDR1 is MGHRA, CDR2 YSYEKL, per germline. The junction had 8 bases not matched to a gene; V was cut back by 5 bases and J by 3 bases. The CDR3 loop spans 16 amino acids. For the CDR3, the DNA is TGCGCCAGCAGCTCCACAGGGGGCTCTATCTACAATGAGCAGTTCTTC. As protein: CASSSTGGSIYNEQFF.

The rearrangement links TRBV5-6 to TRBJ1-2; TRBD1 aligns across 9 bases. The CDR3 is 14 residues long. V lost 4 bases and J lost 5; bases outside the gene matches: 6. CDR1 is SGHDT and CDR2 is YYEEEE in the germline V gene. The CDR3 is CASSLDRGGYGYTF. In DNA form, the CDR3 reads TGTGCCAGCAGCCTTGACAGGGGGGGGTATGGCTACACCTTC.

In its sample, this clone was seen a few times. This rearrangement joins TRBV27 to TRBJ2-7; 8 bases map to TRBD2. CDR1 and CDR2 (germline): MNHEY, SMNVEV (reference sequence). The CDR3 covers 17 residues. V shed 5 bases, J shed 0 bases, and the junction held 12 bases outside the gene matches. The CDR3 protein is CASSITSAGGGSYEQYF. CDR3 DNA: TGTGCCAGCAGTATAACCTCCGCGGGGGGCGGCTCCTACGAGCAGTACTTC.

This clone has a handful of counts. This chain connects TRBV5-4 to TRBJ2-5; 10 bases agree with TRBD1. The CDR3 is 17 residues long. V trimming: 3 bases; J trimming: 5 bases; junction bases outside the gene matches: 13. Per the germline V gene, CDR1 is SGHNT and CDR2 is YYREEE (reference sequence). The chain's CDR3 is CASSSLWGGTGEETQYF. CDR3 DNA: TGTGCCAGCAGCTCACTTTGGGGGGGGACAGGGGAGGAGACCCAGTACTTC.

This clone was seen ten or more times. The CDR3 DNA reads TGTGCCAGCAGTGCCTCACAGGGGGTCTACGAGCAGTACTTC. As protein: CASSASQGVYEQYF. The chain has TRBV2 and TRBJ2-7; TRBD1 matches at 8 bases. The CDR3 has 14 amino acids. Germline V gene sequence: CDR1 SNHLY, CDR2 FYNNEI. The ends lost 4 bases at V and 3 bases at J; junction bases unmatched: 5.

The chain joins TRBV5-3 to TRBJ2-5; 9 nucleotides line up with TRBD1. TRBV5-3 is an ORF, and what it does is uncertain. There are 19 residues in the CDR3. Trimming cost V 5 bases and J 5 bases; bases outside gene matches: 22. The CDR3 DNA reads as TGTGCCAGAAGTTGGGGAGTACCGACTGGACAGGGGTATATGGAGACCCAGTACTTC. As protein: CARSWGVPTGQGYMETQYF.

The sample holds many counts of this clone. This sequence joins TRBV7-2 and TRBJ1-3; D not resolved. Germline-derived CDR1 and CDR2 are SGHTA and FQGNSA. This CDR3 is built from 14 residues. V was cut by 1 base and J by 0 bases, with 4 bases left in between. CDR3 in DNA: TGTGCCAGCAGCTTAGACAACTCTGGAAACACCATATATTTT. It codes for CASSLDNSGNTIYF.

This clone was detected a few times. The chain has TRBV7-2 and TRBJ1-2, with a tentative D call TRBD1 (5 bases). The CDR3 contains 12 residues. The germline gives CDR1 SGHTA, CDR2 FQGNSA. The V end lost 3 bases, the J end lost 8 bases, and 10 bases lay between the germline ends. CDR3 sequence (DNA): TGTGCCAGCAGCTTTCAGGGCGAGGGCTACACCTTC. Its protein is CASSFQGEGYTF.

The chain has TRBV4-1 and TRBJ2-5, with TRBD2 matching 13 bases. The germline V gene encodes CDR1 MGHRA and CDR2 YSYEKL. The CDR3 length is 17 residues. V trimming: 1 base; J trimming: 2 bases; junction bases outside the gene matches: 4. CDR3 loop: CASSQVKGLAGQETQYF. CDR3 coding DNA: TGCGCCAGCAGCCAAGTAAAGGGACTAGCGGGACAAGAGACCCAGTACTTC.

The chain carries TRBV7-9 and TRBJ2-7; a possible D gene is TRBD1 (5 bases). The CDR3 sequence is 15 residues long. CDR1 and CDR2 from the germline V gene are SEHNR and FQNEAQ (reference sequence). Trimming removed 5 bases at V and 0 bases at J, with 14 bases between. CDR3 in DNA: TGTGCCAGCAGCCTCGACAGACCGAGCTCCTACGAGCAGTACTTC. Residues: CASSLDRPSSYEQYF.